This T cell receptor (beta chain) emerged from a study of blood T cell repertoires in COVID-19. Study background: There were acute and convalescent COVID-19 samples, and they came from the United States, Italy and Spain. T cells, B-cell-depleted T cells, or PBMCs supplied cDNA or gDNA.

There are a few counts of this clone. V dropped 4 bases and J dropped 0 bases, with 9 bases sitting between them. This CDR3 has 14 residues. The V gene's germline CDR1 is MGHRA and CDR2 YSYEKL. As handled by the study authors: The authors estimated nucleated cell counts from reference gene primer amplification. Sequencing used immunoSEQ multiplex PCR; TCRdb keeps in-frame clones, though not all of them. V, J and clone size are taken as reported in that table, and D and trimming were inferred from the DNA itself. In the table there are 150,000 to 200,000 clones, about 89% of which are singletons. The chain carries TRBV4-1 and TRBJ1-1; weak D call: TRBD1 (6 bases). The material sequenced was peripheral blood. The clonotype was recovered from a man aged 65 to 79 with acute or convalescent COVID-19. CDR3 region: CASSLTGMNTEAFF. In DNA, the CDR3 is TGCGCCAGCAGCCTGACAGGTATGAACACTGAAGCTTTCTTT.